Described below is a single TCR beta chain sequence and its context. Antigen: not known. As every portion of the isolated RNA was reverse transcribed, the sequencing read expressed TCRB transcripts. Sequencing used immunoSEQ multiplex PCR; TCRdb keeps in-frame clones, though not all of them. Among around 300,000 clones listed, approximately 16% were seen once. The sample belongs to a study of beta chain features in type 1 diabetes. Findings of the study overall: For Type 1 diabetes patients, all four CD4+ subsets carried TCRB CDR3s that were moderately but significantly shorter. Sequencing used cDNA, and cells with high TCR expression could therefore be over-represented.

CDR3 size: 18 residues. Germline V gives CDR1 SGHRS, CDR2 YFSETQ. Trimming removed 0 bases at V and 0 bases at J, with 13 bases between. V gene TRBV5-1 combines with J gene TRBJ2-6, with TRBD1 as a possible D gene (6 bases). The receptor was isolated from a man younger than 30 with type 1 diabetes. The sequencing sample was made of naive CD4+ T cells from blood. Here the CDR3 DNA reads TGCGCCAGCAGCTTGGACCCCCCAGGGGCCTCTGGGGCCAACGTCCTGACTTTC. Its translation is CASSLDPPGASGANVLTF.